This is a list of T cell receptor beta chains from one sample in a study of cytomegalovirus exposure and HLA in healthy donors. Only in-frame clones appear in the TCRdb table, and some are missing; sequencing was by immunoSEQ multiplex PCR. Seen here are some 150,000 clones, about four fifths observed once, and the top ten hold around 6.5%. Sequenced sample: PBMCs. These TCRs come from a man aged 50 or older in good health and CMV-seropositive. Both conserved end residues are part of each CDR3. A D gene is named only where the DNA matches it firmly. Rows give clone size only sometimes, using once, few, many, or a class for an expanded clone.

cdr3_length	d_call	v_call	clone_size	j_call	cdr3_aa
18	TRBD1	TRBV11-2	.	TRBJ2-1	CASSLVRLTGTRIGEQFF
14	.	TRBV27	.	TRBJ1-1	CASSLGLGDSEAFF
17	TRBD1	TRBV4-1	once	TRBJ2-1	CASSQDFPGGGWNEQFF
19	TRBD2	TRBV11-2	.	TRBJ2-3	CASSLRTSGRIIGTDTQYF
14	TRBD2	TRBV5-8	.	TRBJ2-5	CASSRDGTTETQYF
15	.	TRBV28	.	TRBJ1-4	CASRPRTDFNEKLFF
14	TRBD1	TRBV5-1	.	TRBJ2-3	CASSPGQITDTQYF
14	.	TRBV6-1	.	TRBJ2-1	CASKRESIYNEQFF
16	.	TRBV2	.	TRBJ2-7	CASSGGGHSYSYEQYF
17	TRBD2	TRBV5-1	once	TRBJ2-1	CASSWDSGLAGYNEQFF
11	.	TRBV19	.	TRBJ2-5	CASSLAGTQYF
13	.	TRBV5-4	.	TRBJ1-2	CASSNAGAYGYTF
12	.	TRBV19	.	TRBJ2-1	CASRLGTREQFF
15	TRBD2	TRBV5-5	.	TRBJ2-3	CASSLERGSTDTQYF
15	TRBD1	TRBV28	few	TRBJ2-1	CASRSTGVGYNEQFF
17	.	TRBV5-8	.	TRBJ1-2	CASSPRAPDRVFYGYTF
15	TRBD1	TRBV6-1	few	TRBJ2-1	CASSDPTGVGNEQFF
14	.	TRBV28	.	TRBJ2-1	CASRQGQGGDEQFF
14	.	TRBV5-1	.	TRBJ1-2	CASSIRSGSYGYTF
14	.	TRBV27	.	TRBJ1-2	CASSLKPGGVGYTF
15	TRBD1	TRBV5-5	few	TRBJ2-7	CASSPPGQRTYEQYF
18	.	TRBV28	.	TRBJ1-5	CASSRGRGSLWINQPQHF
16	.	TRBV13	.	TRBJ2-7	CASSPEWIEGDYEQYF
17	TRBD2	TRBV7-8	.	TRBJ2-1	CASSTGLAGDIYNEQFF
13	.	TRBV7-8	.	TRBJ2-7	CASSQPSSYEQYF
16	.	TRBV5-1	.	TRBJ1-6	CASSLGESSYNSPLHF
12	.	TRBV28	once	TRBJ1-2	CASSSGLYGYTF
13	TRBD1	TRBV5-1	few	TRBJ1-1	CASSVGQGAAAFF
14	.	TRBV2	.	TRBJ2-1	CASRGGATYNEQFF
16	TRBD1	TRBV5-4	.	TRBJ2-2	CASSLGTVANTGELFF
16	TRBD2	TRBV2	few	TRBJ2-3	CASSQPSGRARDTQYF